This TCR beta chain was identified during a study of T-cell reconstitution after alpha-beta-depleted transplantation in children. The study's findings and limits: It was newly produced T cells that mostly accounted for T-cell counts and diversity one year after transplant.

The CDR3 totals 13 residues. Trimming took 6 bases from V and 2 from J, leaving 14 bases between them. In germline, CDR1 is DFQATT, CDR2 SNEGSKA (reference sequence). There are many counts of this clonotype. The antigen remains unidentified. Unique molecular identifiers featured in how the TCRbeta library was prepared. TCRdb reprocessed the PCR reads with MiXCR, giving one entry per CDR3 protein. The sample yields around 580,000 distinct CDR3 sequences, approximately 22% seen once. The clonotype originates from a boy under two years old who had a stem cell transplant for acute myeloid leukemia, so the T cells may come from the graft donor. This chain connects TRBV20-1 to TRBJ2-7, with D unclear. This specimen was PBMCs, mostly from graft donor cells, taken 360 days after TCRalphabeta/CD19-depleted stem cell transplant. Here the CDR3 reads CSAQIDGAYEQYV. Written as DNA, the CDR3 is TGCAGTGCCCAAATCGACGGAGCCTACGAGCAGTACGTC.